Listed here are 7 T cell receptor beta chains from one sample, sequenced in a study of cytomegalovirus exposure and HLA in healthy donors. Use of 60 Vbeta and 13 Jbeta primers characterized the PCR. Sequenced by immunoSEQ multiplex PCR; TCRdb stores in-frame clones only, minus some. The data contain around 170,000 clones, roughly 80% of them singletons. Sequenced input: PBMCs. These receptors all stem from a woman between 45 and 60 years old in good health and CMV-seropositive.

V gene TRBV29-1 combines with J gene TRBJ2-3; weak D call: TRBD1 (6 bases). Germline assignment: CDR1 SQVTM and CDR2 ANQGSEA. The CDR3 runs 13 residues. V lost 6 bases and J 3 bases, leaving 13 bases between the germline ends. CDR3 coding DNA: TGCAGCGTCGCAACGGACAGTACAGATACGCAGTATTTT. Protein sequence: CSVATDSTDTQYF.

The gene calls are TRBV5-6 and TRBJ2-3, with 9 bases identical to TRBD1. This CDR3 contains 19 residues. CDR1 is SGHDT, CDR2 YYEEEE, per germline. Trimming cost V 3 bases and J 6 bases; bases outside gene matches: 20. CDR3 nucleotides: TGTGCCAGCAGCTCCCGCGGGGGCGGTGGGACAGGGAAGGGGGATACGCAGTATTTT. Protein sequence: CASSSRGGGGTGKGDTQYF.

The rearrangement uses TRBV10-1 and TRBJ2-1, with 8 nucleotides matching TRBD2. V dropped 5 bases and J dropped 8; count of bases not matched to a gene: 8. The CDR3 loop spans 14 amino acids. Germline CDR1 reads WNHNN; CDR2 reads SYGVQD (reference sequence). In DNA form, the CDR3 reads TGCGCCAGCAGTCGGACTAGCTTCATCTATGAGCAGTTCTTC. Encoded protein: CASSRTSFIYEQFF.

The chain recombines TRBV29-1 with TRBJ2-4, with D possibly being TRBD2 (5 bases). CDR3 length: 13 amino acids. Germline V gives CDR1 SQVTM, CDR2 ANQGSEA. Trimming removed 0 bases at V and 6 bases at J, with 9 bases between. The CDR3 sequence: CSVEEGSGNIQYF. The CDR3 DNA sequence: TGCAGCGTTGAAGAGGGAAGCGGAAACATTCAGTACTTC.

The chain uses TRBV2 and TRBJ1-4, with 8 nucleotides matching TRBD1. Germline V lookup: CDR1 SNHLY, CDR2 FYNNEI. The junction had 7 bases not matched to a gene; V was cut back by 8 bases and J by 2 bases. The CDR3 has 15 amino acids. The CDR3 sequence is CASGQRTGTNEKLFF. The CDR3, as DNA: TGTGCCAGCGGACAAAGGACAGGGACTAATGAAAAACTGTTTTTT.

V is TRBV28 and J is TRBJ2-1, with 10 bases aligning to TRBD2. V dropped 5 bases and J dropped 6; count of bases not matched to a gene: 10. Germline CDR1 MDHEN, CDR2 SYDVKM. The CDR3 is made up of 16 amino acids. The DNA of the CDR3 is TGTGCCAGCAGTCTTAGGGGAAGCGGGGGGGTCAATGAGCAGTTCTTC. This sequence encodes CASSLRGSGGVNEQFF.

The CDR3 DNA sequence: TGCGCCAGCAGCGGCTTAGCGGGGGGATACGAGCAGTACTTC. Translating gives CASSGLAGGYEQYF. V gene TRBV5-1 combines with J gene TRBJ2-7, with 10 bases lining up with TRBD2. V was pared by 4 bases and J by 4 bases, with 5 bases of the junction left unmatched. There are 14 residues in the CDR3. CDR1 and CDR2 from the germline V gene are SGHRS and YFSETQ.